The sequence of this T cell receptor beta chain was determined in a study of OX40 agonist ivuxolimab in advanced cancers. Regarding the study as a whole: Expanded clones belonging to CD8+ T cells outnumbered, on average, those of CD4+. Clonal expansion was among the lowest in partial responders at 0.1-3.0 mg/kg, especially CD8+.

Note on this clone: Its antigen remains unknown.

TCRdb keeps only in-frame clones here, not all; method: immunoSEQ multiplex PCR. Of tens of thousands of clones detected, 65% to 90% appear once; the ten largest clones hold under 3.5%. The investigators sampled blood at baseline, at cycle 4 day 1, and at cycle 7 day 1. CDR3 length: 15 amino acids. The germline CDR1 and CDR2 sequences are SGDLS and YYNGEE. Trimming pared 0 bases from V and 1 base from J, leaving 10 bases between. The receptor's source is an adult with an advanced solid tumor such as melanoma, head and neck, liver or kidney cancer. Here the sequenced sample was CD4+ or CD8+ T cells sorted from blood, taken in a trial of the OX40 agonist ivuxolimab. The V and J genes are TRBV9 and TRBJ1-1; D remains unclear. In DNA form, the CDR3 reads TGTGCCAGCAGCGTAGGGGTAGAGCCGAACACTGAAGCTTTCTTT. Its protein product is CASSVGVEPNTEAFF. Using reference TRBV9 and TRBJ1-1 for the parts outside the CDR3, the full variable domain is DSGVTQTPKHLITATGQRVTLRCSPRSGDLSVYWYQQSLDQGLQFLIQYYNGEERAKGNILERFSAQQFPDLHSELNLSSLELGDSALYFCASSVGVEPNTEAFFGQGTRLTVV.